These 24 T cell receptor beta chains originate from one sample sequenced in a study of blood T cell repertoires in COVID-19. The table came from immunoSEQ multiplex PCR; TCRdb's copy has only in-frame clones and leaves some out. The table has 65,000 to 85,000 clones, 78% seen once. The specimen was peripheral blood. Receptors were obtained from a human donor in a cohort sampled during active COVID-19.

In its sample, this clone was seen once. V gene TRBV3-1 (or the pseudogene TRBV3-2) combines with J gene TRBJ2-7; 10 bases agree with TRBD1. J gave up 6 bases and V 3 bases, and 8 bases lay outside the gene matches. This CDR3 comprises 15 residues. Germline-derived CDR1 and CDR2 are LGHDT and YNNKEL (reference sequence). The CDR3 region has the DNA TGTGCCAGCAGCCAGTCCCGGGACAGGGGTAGCGAGCAGTACGTC. It is translated as CASSQSRDRGSEQYV.

The chain recombines TRBV19 with TRBJ1-1; no reliable D call. V was trimmed by 10 bases and J by 0 bases, leaving 12 bases between them. Germline CDR1 and CDR2: LNHDA and SQIVND (reference sequence). The CDR3 sequence is 13 residues long. The CDR3 DNA reads TGTGCCATCAGTCCTTCCATGAACACTGAAGCTTTCTTT. This encodes CAISPSMNTEAFF.

The gene calls are TRBV7-9 and TRBJ2-1; 10 bases match TRBD1. Looked up from germline, CDR1 is SEHNR and CDR2 is FQNEAQ (reference sequence). The V gene end was trimmed by 6 bases and the J gene end by 3 bases; junction bases not matched to a gene: 5. CDR3 length: 15 amino acids. In DNA, the CDR3 is TGTGCCAGCAGAGGCCGGGACAGGGGCTACAATGAGCAGTTCTTC. It yields the protein CASRGRDRGYNEQFF.

The rearrangement uses TRBV6-5 and TRBJ2-1, with no clear D. Trimming cost V 2 bases and J 9 bases, with 14 bases left between them. Germline loops: CDR1 MNHEY, CDR2 SVGAGI. The CDR3 runs to 14 residues. The CDR3 loop reads CASSYELSESEQFF. As DNA, the CDR3 is TGTGCCAGCAGTTACGAGTTAAGTGAAAGTGAGCAGTTCTTC.

The rearrangement links TRBV6-6 to TRBJ2-7; 10 bases align to TRBD2. Losses at the gene ends were 3 bases for V and 2 bases for J; bases not matched to a gene: 7. Germline values: CDR1 MNHNY, CDR2 SVGAGI (reference sequence). CDR3 length equals 16 residues. The chain's CDR3 is CASSYRPSGSTYEQYV. The CDR3 coding sequence is TGTGCCAGCAGTTATCGCCCTAGCGGGAGTACCTACGAGCAGTACGTC.

This clone was seen only once. The chain uses TRBV5-1 and TRBJ2-5, with D possibly TRBD2 on 5 matching bases. This CDR3 is built from 14 residues. V was cut by 3 bases and J by 1 base, with 10 bases left in between. Germline-derived CDR1 and CDR2 are SGHRS and YFSETQ. Here the CDR3 DNA reads TGCGCCAGCAGCTGGGGAGTGACCCAAGAGACCCAGTACTTC. Amino acids: CASSWGVTQETQYF.

The chain has TRBV3-1 (or the pseudogene TRBV3-2) and TRBJ1-3; 8 bases align to TRBD1. The CDR3 totals 16 residues. CDR1 is LGHDT and CDR2 is YNNKEL in the germline V gene (reference sequence). The V and J ends lost 1 base and 0 bases, in that order; junction bases with no gene match: 2. The CDR3 coding sequence is TGTGCCAGCAGCCAAGCGGGGACAGGCTCTGGAAACACCATATATTTT. Its translation: CASSQAGTGSGNTIYF.

This sequence joins TRBV5-1 and TRBJ2-3; 9 bases are a match to TRBD2. Germline assignment: CDR1 SGHRS and CDR2 YFSETQ. Trimming removed 1 base from V and 3 bases from J; junction bases left unmatched: 6. The CDR3 consists of 16 residues. This CDR3 is CASSLFSSGGTDTQYF. CDR3 nucleotide sequence: TGCGCCAGCAGCTTGTTTAGTAGCGGGGGAACAGATACGCAGTATTTT.

This chain links TRBV19 with TRBJ2-1; 11 bases are a match to TRBD2. Trimming at V came to 5 bases and at J to 5 bases, leaving 5 bases not matched to a gene. The CDR3 contains 15 residues. Per germline, CDR1 LNHDA and CDR2 SQIVND (reference sequence). Here the CDR3 DNA reads TGTGCCAGTAGTCTCGGGACTAGCGGAAACAATGAGCAGTTCTTC. Amino acid sequence: CASSLGTSGNNEQFF.

The chain is built from TRBV7-9 and TRBJ1-2, with a weak D call TRBD1 (5 bases). The CDR3 loop spans 15 amino acids. Per germline, CDR1 SEHNR and CDR2 FQNEAQ (reference sequence). Trimming cost V 5 bases and J 4 bases, with 17 bases left between them. The CDR3 is CASSAPGLAPYGYTF. The DNA for the CDR3 is TGTGCCAGCAGCGCCCCAGGGCTTGCGCCCTATGGCTACACCTTC.

This chain uses TRBV7-2 with TRBJ2-1; 10 nucleotides line up with TRBD2. Trimming cost V 4 bases and J 6 bases; bases outside gene matches: 9. The CDR3 is 16 amino acids. Germline CDR1 is SGHTA and CDR2 is FQGNSA. This CDR3 reads CASSSLAGEWGNEQFF. DNA for the CDR3: TGTGCCAGCAGCTCTCTAGCGGGAGAGTGGGGCAATGAGCAGTTCTTC.

This chain connects TRBV14 to TRBJ2-7, with a possible D match to TRBD1 (6 bases). Germline-derived CDR1 and CDR2 are SGHDN and FVKESK. The V end was cut by 4 bases, the J end by 3 bases, with 13 bases between. This CDR3 has 14 amino acids. This CDR3 is CASSRQTGGYEQYF. The CDR3 DNA reads as TGTGCCAGCAGCCGACAGACAGGAGGCTACGAGCAGTACTTC.

J is TRBJ2-2 and V is TRBV19; 8 bases are a match to TRBD1. In germline, CDR1 is LNHDA, CDR2 SQIVND (reference sequence). V lost 10 bases to trimming and J lost 3 bases; unmatched junction nucleotides: 4. The CDR3 has 13 amino acids. Here the CDR3 reads CATRQGYTGELFF. The CDR3, as DNA: TGTGCCACAAGACAGGGGTACACCGGGGAGCTGTTTTTT.

This clone appeared a few times. V usage is TRBV11-3 and J usage is TRBJ2-3; D is possibly TRBD1 (7 bases). CDR3 size: 16 residues. Germline-derived CDR1 and CDR2 are SGHNT and YENEEA. Trimming left V 5 bases short and J 2 bases short, with 17 bases between. In nucleotides, the CDR3 is TGTGCCAGCAGCCTCGGACAGGAGGGGCACACAGATACGCAGTATTTT. Translating gives CASSLGQEGHTDTQYF.

The rearrangement uses TRBV18 and TRBJ1-2, with D possibly matching TRBD1 (6 bases). The CDR3 totals 15 residues. Germline V gene sequence: CDR1 KGHSH, CDR2 LQKENI. Trimming removed 2 bases from V and 2 bases from J, with 12 bases in between. The DNA of the CDR3 is TGTGCCAGCTCACCAACGACAGGACAGAACTATGGCTACACCTTC. Amino acids: CASSPTTGQNYGYTF.

The chain carries TRBV5-6 and TRBJ1-5, with D possibly TRBD1 on 5 matching bases. The V and J ends lost 2 bases and 5 bases respectively, with 17 bases between them. The CDR3 spans 16 residues. The V gene's germline CDR1 is SGHDT and CDR2 YYEEEE. The DNA for the CDR3 is TGTGCCAGCAGCTTTACAGGCGGGGTTGGGGATCAGCCCCAGCATTTT. Its translation is CASSFTGGVGDQPQHF.

The genes are TRBV28 and TRBJ1-2, with D possibly being TRBD1 (6 bases). The CDR3 length is 14 residues. Germline V gene sequence: CDR1 MDHEN, CDR2 SYDVKM. V lost 3 bases and J lost 3, with 11 bases in between. This chain's CDR3 is CASSFGQTYYGYTF. As DNA, the CDR3 is TGTGCCAGCAGTTTTGGACAGACCTACTATGGCTACACCTTC.

A few counts support this clone. V usage is TRBV9 and J usage is TRBJ1-2; D ambiguous. V was pared by 3 bases and J by 4 bases, with 13 bases between. Germline V gene sequence: CDR1 SGDLS, CDR2 YYNGEE. The CDR3 covers 14 residues. This chain's CDR3 is CASSALGSSYGYTF. The CDR3 region has the DNA TGTGCCAGCAGCGCCCTCGGGTCGAGCTATGGCTACACCTTC.

The genes are TRBV6-5 and TRBJ2-1; the match to TRBD1 covers 7 bases. Germline V gene data show CDR1 as MNHEY and CDR2 as SVGAGI. The trim removed 4 bases at V and 1 base at J, leaving 7 bases unmatched. The CDR3 is made up of 16 amino acids. CDR3 sequence (DNA): TGTGCCAGCAGTTTCCTTGGGACAGCTTCCTACAATGAGCAGTTCTTC. This translates into CASSFLGTASYNEQFF.

The chain is built from TRBV5-1 and TRBJ1-1; perhaps TRBD1 as D (5 bases). CDR1 is SGHRS and CDR2 is YFSETQ in the germline V gene. Trimming shortened V by 6 bases and J by 5 bases, and 8 bases separated the two germline ends. The CDR3 extends over 11 amino acids. The CDR3 DNA reads TGCGCCAGCATCGGGGGTACTGAAGCTTTCTTT. It yields the protein CASIGGTEAFF.

The chain combines TRBV7-9 with TRBJ2-5; no firm D call. Deletions cut 3 bases from V and 3 bases from J, with 11 bases between. The CDR3 length is 14 residues. Germline values: CDR1 SEHNR, CDR2 FQNEAQ (reference sequence). For the CDR3, the DNA is TGTGCCAGCAGCTTCCCCGTTGCGAAAGAGACCCAGTACTTC. The encoded protein is CASSFPVAKETQYF.

This chain joins TRBV6-5 and TRBJ1-5; tentatively, D is TRBD1 (5 bases). Germline V gene data show CDR1 as MNHEY and CDR2 as SVGAGI. The CDR3 length is 14 residues. Trimming stripped 4 bases from V and 6 bases from J, with 13 bases between. The CDR3 is CASSSPRAGQPQHF. As DNA, the CDR3 is TGTGCCAGCAGTTCCCCCAGGGCCGGTCAGCCCCAGCATTTT.

The rearrangement joins TRBV3-1 (or the pseudogene TRBV3-2) to TRBJ1-2; no clear D. CDR3 length: 12 amino acids. The V gene lost 0 bases and the J gene lost 7 bases, with 6 bases spanning the gap. The germline V gene encodes CDR1 LGHDT and CDR2 YNNKEL (reference sequence). CDR3 nucleotide sequence: TGTGCCAGCAGCCAAGAGGAGGGTGGCTACACCTTC. Residues: CASSQEEGGYTF.

The rearrangement uses TRBV15 and TRBJ2-1; D not resolved. Looked up from germline, CDR1 is LNHNV and CDR2 is YYDKDF (reference sequence). Trimming pared 5 bases from V and 3 bases from J, leaving 11 bases between. The CDR3 is 14 amino acids. CDR3 protein: CATSLKVYYNEQFF. CDR3 bases: TGTGCCACCAGCCTTAAAGTCTACTACAATGAGCAGTTCTTC.